This T cell receptor beta chain comes out of a study of patients and donors after allogeneic stem cell transplantation. Each CDR3 protein is one row after TCRdb ran MiXCR on the RT-PCR reads. The data hold roughly 960,000 distinct CDR3 sequences, with about a sixth observed a single time. Germline V CDR1 and CDR2: MDHEN, SYDVKM. CDR3 length equals 14 residues. Trimming removed 5 bases from V and 0 bases from J; junction bases left unmatched: 3. The sample taken for sequencing was blood, either unsorted or a sorted T cell fraction (not recorded which). The sequence came from a human donor who was either an allogeneic HSCT recipient or a stem cell or donor lymphocyte infusion donor (not recorded which). It is not recorded whose cells these are; they may come from a transplant donor. The rearrangement joins TRBV28 to TRBJ1-1; 7 positions match TRBD1. The DNA of the CDR3 is TGTGCCAGCAGTGAACAGGGGATGAACACTGAAGCTTTCTTT. Amino acids: CASSEQGMNTEAFF.